This T cell receptor (beta chain) stems from a study of T cells after posttransplantation cyclophosphamide. Study-wide points: Later post-transplant blood repertoires were often dominated by donor CD8+ memory clones. Blood and skin or GI T cell repertoires showed limited TRB overlap. Recipient CMV seropositivity and CMV reactivation strongly tracked TRB clonality.

Turning to this clone: Its antigen remains unknown.

The data were produced by immunoSEQ multiplex PCR, yet TCRdb's version contains in-frame clones alone and is incomplete. Of tens of thousands of clones in the sample, roughly 86% were seen once. The specimen was PBMCs. The sequence was obtained from a man aged 25 to 40 with a blood cancer, CMV-positive, and with a related stem cell donor.

This chain's CDR3 is CASSLDRDVHEQYF. The CDR3 nucleotides read TGTGCCAGCAGCTTAGACAGGGATGTCCACGAGCAGTACTTC. The rearrangement joins TRBV11-3 to TRBJ2-7; D is possibly TRBD1 (5 bases). Trimming left V 0 bases short and J 5 bases short, with 11 bases between. This CDR3 spans 14 amino acids. Germline V CDR1 and CDR2: SGHNT, YENEEA. The variable domain in full, completed from reference TRBV11-3 and TRBJ2-7, reads EAGVVQSPRYKIIEKKQPVAFWCNPISGHNTLYWYLQNLGQGPELLIRYENEEAVDDSQLPKDRFSAERLKGVDSTLKIQPAELGDSAVYLCASSLDRDVHEQYFGPGTRLTVT.